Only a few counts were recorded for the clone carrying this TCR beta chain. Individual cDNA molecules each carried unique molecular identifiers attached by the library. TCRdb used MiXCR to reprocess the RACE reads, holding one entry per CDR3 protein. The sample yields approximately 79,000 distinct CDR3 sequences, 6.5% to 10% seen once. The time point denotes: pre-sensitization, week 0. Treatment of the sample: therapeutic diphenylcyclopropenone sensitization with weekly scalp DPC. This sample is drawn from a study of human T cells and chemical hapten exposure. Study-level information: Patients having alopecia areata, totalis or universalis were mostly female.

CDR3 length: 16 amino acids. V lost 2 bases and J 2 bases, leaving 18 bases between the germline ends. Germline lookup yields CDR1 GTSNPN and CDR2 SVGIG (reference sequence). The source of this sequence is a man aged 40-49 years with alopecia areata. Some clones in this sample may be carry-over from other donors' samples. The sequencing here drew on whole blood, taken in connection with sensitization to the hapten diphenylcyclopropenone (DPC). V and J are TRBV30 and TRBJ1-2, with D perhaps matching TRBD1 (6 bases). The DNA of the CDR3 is TGTGCCTGGAGTCGAGATCCCGGGACACTCAACTATGGCTACACCTTC. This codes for CAWSRDPGTLNYGYTF.